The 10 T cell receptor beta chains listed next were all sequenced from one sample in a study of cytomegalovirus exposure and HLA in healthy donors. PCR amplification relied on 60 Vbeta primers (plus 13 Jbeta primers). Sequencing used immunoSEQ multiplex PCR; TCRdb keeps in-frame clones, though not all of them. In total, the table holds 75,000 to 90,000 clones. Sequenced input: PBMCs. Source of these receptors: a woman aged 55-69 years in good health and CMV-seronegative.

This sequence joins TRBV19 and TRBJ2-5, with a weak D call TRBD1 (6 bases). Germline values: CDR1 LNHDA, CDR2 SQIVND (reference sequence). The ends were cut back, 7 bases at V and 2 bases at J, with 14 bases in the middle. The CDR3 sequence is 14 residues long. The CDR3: CASMAGQGQETQYF. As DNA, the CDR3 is TGTGCCAGTATGGCCGGCCAGGGGCAAGAGACCCAGTACTTC. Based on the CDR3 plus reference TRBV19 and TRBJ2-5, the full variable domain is DGGITQSPKYLFRKEGQNVTLSCEQNLNHDAMYWYRQDPGQGLRLIYYSQIVNDFQKGDIAEGYSVSREKKESFPLTVTSAQKNPTAFYLCASMAGQGQETQYFGPGTRLLVL.

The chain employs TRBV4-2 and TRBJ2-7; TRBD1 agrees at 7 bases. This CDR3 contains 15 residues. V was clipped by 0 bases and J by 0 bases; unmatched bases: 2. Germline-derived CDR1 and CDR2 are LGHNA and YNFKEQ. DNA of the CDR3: TGTGCCAGCAGCCAAGATTGGGACAGCTCCTACGAGCAGTACTTC. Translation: CASSQDWDSSYEQYF.

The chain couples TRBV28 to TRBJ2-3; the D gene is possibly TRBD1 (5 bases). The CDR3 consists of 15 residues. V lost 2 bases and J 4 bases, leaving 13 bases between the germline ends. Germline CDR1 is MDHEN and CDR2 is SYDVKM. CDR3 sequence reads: CASSLRQGWADTQYF. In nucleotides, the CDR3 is TGTGCCAGCAGTTTACGTCAGGGTTGGGCAGATACGCAGTATTTT. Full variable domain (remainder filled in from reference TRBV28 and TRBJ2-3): DVKVTQSSRYLVKRTGEKVFLECVQDMDHENMFWYRQDPGLGLRLIYFSYDVKMKEKGDIPEGYSVSREKKERFSLILESASTNQTSMYLCASSLRQGWADTQYFGPGTRLTVL.

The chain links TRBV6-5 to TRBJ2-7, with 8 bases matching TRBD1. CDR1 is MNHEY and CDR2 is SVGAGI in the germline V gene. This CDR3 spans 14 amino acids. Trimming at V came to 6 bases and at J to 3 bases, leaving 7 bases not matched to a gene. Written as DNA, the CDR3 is TGTGCCAGCAGCCCTGGACAGGGCTTCTACGAGCAGTACTTC. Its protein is CASSPGQGFYEQYF.

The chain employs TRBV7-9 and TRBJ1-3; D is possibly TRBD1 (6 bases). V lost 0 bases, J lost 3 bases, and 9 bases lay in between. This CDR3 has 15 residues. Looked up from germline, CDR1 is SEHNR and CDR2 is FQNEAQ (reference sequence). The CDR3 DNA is TGTGCCAGCAGCTTAGCTAGGGGGAATGGAAACACCATATATTTT. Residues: CASSLARGNGNTIYF.

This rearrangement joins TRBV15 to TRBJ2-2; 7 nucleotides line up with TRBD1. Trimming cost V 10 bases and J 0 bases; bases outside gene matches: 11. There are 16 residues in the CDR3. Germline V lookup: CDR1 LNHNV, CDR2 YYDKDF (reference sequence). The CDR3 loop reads CARIQGDETNTGELFF. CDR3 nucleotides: TGTGCCAGGATTCAGGGGGACGAGACGAACACCGGGGAGCTGTTTTTT.

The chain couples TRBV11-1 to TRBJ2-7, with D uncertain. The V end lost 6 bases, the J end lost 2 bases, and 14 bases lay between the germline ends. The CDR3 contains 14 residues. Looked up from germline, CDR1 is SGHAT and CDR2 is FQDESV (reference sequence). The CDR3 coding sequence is TGTGCCAGCAGAACAGCACCACTTACCTACGAGCAGTACTTC. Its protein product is CASRTAPLTYEQYF.

CDR3 DNA sequence: TGTGCCAGCAGCTGGGGGACTAGCGGGTTGGAGACCCAGTACTTC. Amino acid sequence: CASSWGTSGLETQYF. The chain uses TRBV11-2 and TRBJ2-5; 12 bases align to TRBD2. V lost 4 bases to trimming and J lost 5 bases; unmatched junction nucleotides: 5. Germline V gives CDR1 SGHAT, CDR2 FQNNGV. This CDR3 is built from 15 residues.

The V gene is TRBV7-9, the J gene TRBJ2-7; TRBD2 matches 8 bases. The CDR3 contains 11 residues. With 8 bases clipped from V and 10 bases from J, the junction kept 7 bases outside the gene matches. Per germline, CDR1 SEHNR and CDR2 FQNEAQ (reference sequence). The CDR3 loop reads CASVSGGGQYF. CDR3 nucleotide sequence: TGTGCCAGCGTATCGGGGGGGGGACAGTACTTC.

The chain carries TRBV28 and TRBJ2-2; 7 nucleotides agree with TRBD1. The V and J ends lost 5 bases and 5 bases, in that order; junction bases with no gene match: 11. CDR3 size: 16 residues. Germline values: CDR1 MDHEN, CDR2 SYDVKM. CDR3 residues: CASSPFAGGRTGELFF. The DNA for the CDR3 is TGTGCCAGCAGTCCCTTCGCAGGGGGACGAACCGGGGAGCTGTTTTTT.